This TCR beta chain was observed in a study of cytomegalovirus exposure and HLA in healthy donors. Use of 60 Vbeta and 13 Jbeta primers characterized the PCR. The data were produced by immunoSEQ multiplex PCR, yet TCRdb's version contains in-frame clones alone and is incomplete. The data contain 150,000 to 200,000 clones, 80% to 85% of them seen just once; the ten biggest clones take up more than 1%. As concerns this clone: Its specificity is not known.

Findings of the study overall: Most TCR sequences were rare, but some public TCRs occurred in many donors.

CDR1 and CDR2 (germline): MNHNS, SASEGT. The CDR3 loop spans 18 amino acids. Trimming removed 4 bases at V and 5 bases at J, with 24 bases between. The TCR sequence derives from a boy between 2 and 15 years old in good health and CMV-seronegative. Sequencing was done on a sample of PBMCs. The chain employs TRBV6-1 and TRBJ2-1, with D tentatively TRBD2 (6 bases). The CDR3 sequence is CASSAGFFLGGENNEQFF. The CDR3 DNA reads TGTGCCAGCAGTGCCGGCTTTTTCCTAGGCGGGGAGAACAATGAGCAGTTCTTC.